This T cell receptor beta chain is drawn from a study of breast tumors, draining lymph nodes, adjacent tissues. Study-level findings and limits: That most tumor T cells come from lymph nodes remained unproven. Data fit most tumor T cells coming from lymph node, expanding in tumor.

Samples came from axillary lymph nodes draining the breast cancer. TCRdb called the multiplex PCR reads again in MiXCR, with one record for every CDR3 protein. The table lists about 130,000 distinct CDR3 sequences, about a fifth of them singletons. This clonotype was observed many times. The antigen is unknown. This TCR derives from a female donor with breast cancer. Some clones in this sample may be carry-over from other donors' samples. The sequenced material came from axillary lymph node tissue.

CDR3 sequence: CASSISGRGQDQPQHF. For the CDR3, the DNA is TGTGCCAGTAGTATATCGGGCAGGGGGCAAGATCAGCCCCAGCATTTT. V is TRBV19 and J is TRBJ1-5, with 8 bases fitting TRBD1. This CDR3 has 16 residues. Germline CDR1 and CDR2: LNHDA and SQIVND (reference sequence). V was pared by 2 bases and J by 5 bases, with 8 bases of the junction left unmatched.